This T cell receptor (beta chain) was sequenced during a study of T-cell reconstitution after alpha-beta-depleted transplantation in children listed by TCRdb under 2016. Describing the broader study: T-cell immune reconstitution after TCRalphabeta/CD19-depleted allogeneic hematopoietic cell transplantation in children was quantitatively tracked in the study by means of TCR repertoire profiling. Study-wide conclusions, independent of this receptor: Over the following months the frequencies of hyperexpanded clones went down, and after one year T-cell counts and TCRbeta diversity were mostly credited to newly produced T cells. In some patients, the high TCRbeta diversity seen at day 60 was put down to recipient T cells and intrathymic progenitors that had survived conditioning. About two months after transplant, the apparently early recovery of alphabetaT-cell counts reportedly depended on just several hundred clones that had expanded rapidly and came from non-depleted graft cells.

Library preparation was by PCR. The sample was run on an Illumina HiSeq 2500. To normalize quantification of the TCRbeta repertoire, the TCR libraries were built with molecular barcoding that relied on unique molecular identifiers. TCRdb trimmed the raw reads at Q25, called clones with MiXCR and kept productive beta chains. Rows matching on CDR3 protein sequence are summarized as one entry with the most common DNA and genes. This sample is represented by 200,000 to 250,000 distinct CDR3 sequences; just under 8.5% of them were singletons. The top ten hold roughly 5.8% of the sample. The CDR3 contains 17 residues, cysteine and phenylalanine counted. Of all the DNA, just the CDR3 is kept, 51 bases in frame from base 1. V is shortened by 3 bases, J by 4 bases, and the region joining them spans 18 bases. In the germline V gene, CDR1 corresponds to LGHNA and CDR2 to YSLEER. The treatment or condition label on this specimen signifies: allogeneic hematopoietic cell transplantation with graft depleted of TCRalphabeta T cells and CD19 B cells. TCRalphabeta/CD19-depleted allogeneic hematopoietic cell grafts were given to the transplant recipients, all of whom were children.

Comments on this clonotype: This clone's antigen is unknown. A much larger clonotype is one base distant, so this may be a read error.

The source is a male patient aged 10 to 17 who had a stem cell transplant for acute lymphoblastic leukemia, so the T cells may come from the graft donor. The sequence links TRBV4-3 to TRBJ1-4, with a weak D call of TRBD1 (6 bases match). The sample here was PBMCs, mostly from graft donor cells, taken 180 days after TCRalphabeta/CD19-depleted stem cell transplant. At the DNA level, the sequence is TGCGCCAGCAGCCATCGGGGGGCTGGATACATTAATGAAAAACTGTTTTTT. Translation gives CASSHRGAGYINEKLFF.